The rows below give T cell receptor beta chains drawn from one sample of a study of blood T cells in healthy people across ages. Each CDR3 protein gets one entry after TCRdb re-called the 5' RACE reads with MiXCR. Here the sample spans approximately 800,000 distinct CDR3 sequences, roughly 56% being singletons. Sequenced sample: blood. The receptor source for this set is a man aged 35-49 years in good health. CDR3s include the opening cysteine and the closing phenylalanine or tryptophan. The order of the fields is V gene, D gene, J gene, clone size, CDR3 protein, CDR3 DNA. D genes are given only for firm matches. Part of the rows lack a size; the others show once, few, many or a class for expanded clones.

>TRBV24-1|TRBD2|TRBJ2-1|NA
CATSDPRWVAGSNNEQFF
TGTGCCACCAGTGACCCCCGTTGGGTAGCGGGAAGCAACAATGAGCAGTTCTTC
>TRBV29-1|NA|TRBJ2-5|NA
CSVVGRIRETQYF
TGCAGCGTTGTGGGGCGGATTCGGGAGACCCAGTACTTC
>TRBV10-3|NA|TRBJ2-3|NA
CAISPADLGVTDTQYF
TGTGCCATCAGTCCTGCCGATCTTGGCGTCACAGATACGCAGTATTTT
>TRBV4-3|TRBD2|TRBJ2-1|NA
CASSLSFWRGKGSMNGQFF
TGCGCCAGCAGCCTAAGTTTTTGGCGGGGGAAGGGCTCCATGAACGGGCAGTTCTTC
>TRBV2|NA|TRBJ2-5|NA
CASSARSHRGETQYF
TGTGCCAGCAGCGCCCGGTCCCACCGCGGCGAGACCCAGTACTTC
>TRBV14|NA|TRBJ1-1|NA
CASSQAVWDEAFF
TGTGCCAGCAGCCAAGCGGTCTGGGATGAAGCTTTCTTT
>TRBV5-6|NA|TRBJ2-3|NA
CASSARDGYTDTQYF
TGTGCCAGCAGCGCCCGGGACGGATACACAGATACGCAGTATTTT
>TRBV6-4|NA|TRBJ1-2|NA
CASSDSDSQFYYGYTF
TGTGCCAGCAGTGACTCCGACAGTCAATTCTACTATGGCTACACCTTC
>TRBV29-1|NA|TRBJ1-2|NA
CSVDDCGTGANYGYTF
TGCAGCGTTGACGATTGTGGGACGGGAGCTAACTATGGCTACACCTTC
>TRBV4-2|NA|TRBJ2-3|few
CASSQDLRGLSGGSTDTQYF
TGTGCCAGCAGCCAAGATCTAAGGGGTCTTAGCGGAGGGAGCACAGATACGCAGTATTTT
>TRBV25-1|NA|TRBJ2-5|NA
CASSENDQETQYF
TGTGCCAGCAGTGAAAACGACCAAGAGACCCAGTACTTC
>TRBV20-1|NA|TRBJ1-1|NA
CSAVPPLNTEAFF
TGCAGTGCTGTTCCTCCTTTGAACACTGAAGCTTTCTTT
>TRBV4-2|NA|TRBJ1-4|NA
CASSPIGSNEKLFF
TGTGCCAGCAGCCCCATCGGCTCTAATGAAAAACTGTTTTTT
>TRBV7-9|TRBD1|TRBJ1-1|NA
CASPDDRDLTEAFF
TGTGCCAGCCCCGACGACAGGGACTTGACTGAAGCTTTCTTT
>TRBV29-1|TRBD1|TRBJ2-1|NA
CSVFPADRYNEQFF
TGCAGCGTCTTCCCTGCGGACAGGTACAATGAGCAGTTCTTC
>TRBV6-2/TRBV6-3|TRBD2|TRBJ2-1|NA
CASSGLAGGGSSYNEQFF
TGTGCCAGCAGTGGTCTAGCGGGAGGGGGAAGCTCCTACAATGAGCAGTTCTTC
>TRBV12-3/TRBV12-4|TRBD1|TRBJ2-7|NA
CASSPLGTGTLDYEQYF
TGTGCCAGCAGTCCCCTTGGGACAGGGACTTTGGATTACGAGCAGTACTTC
>TRBV12-3/TRBV12-4|NA|TRBJ2-3|NA
CASSLLQYTDTQYF
TGTGCCAGCAGTTTATTGCAGTACACAGATACGCAGTATTTT
>TRBV20-1|TRBD2|TRBJ2-5|NA
CSASSGLAGGLGETQYF
TGCAGTGCTAGCTCAGGACTAGCGGGGGGTTTAGGAGAGACCCAGTACTTC
>TRBV7-2|NA|TRBJ1-4|NA
CASSLGSRGGEKLFF
TGTGCCAGCAGCTTAGGAAGTCGGGGCGGGGAAAAACTGTTTTTT
>TRBV12-3/TRBV12-4|NA|TRBJ1-2|NA
CASSLTGRLNYGYTF
TGTGCCAGCAGTTTAACAGGGCGACTTAACTATGGCTACACCTTC
>TRBV20-1|TRBD2|TRBJ2-1|few
CSALAGNNEQFF
TGCAGTGCTCTAGCGGGGAACAATGAGCAGTTCTTC
>TRBV12-3/TRBV12-4|NA|TRBJ2-7|NA
CASSPPYGQFNEQYF
TGTGCCAGCAGTCCGCCCTATGGACAATTTAACGAGCAGTACTTC
>TRBV20-1|NA|TRBJ2-5|NA
CSARDPQTQETQYF
TGCAGTGCTAGAGATCCCCAGACCCAAGAGACCCAGTACTTC
>TRBV5-8|TRBD1|TRBJ2-7|NA
CASSLDGTGPGEQYF
TGTGCCAGCAGCCTAGACGGGACAGGGCCGGGCGAGCAGTACTTC
>TRBV3-1|TRBD2|TRBJ2-7|NA
CASSQGSGITYEQYF
TGTGCCAGCAGCCAGGGTAGCGGGATTACGTACGAGCAGTACTTC
>TRBV29-1|NA|TRBJ2-4|NA
CSAKDGGVEQYF
TGCAGCGCCAAGGACGGTGGAGTGGAGCAGTACTTC
>TRBV27|TRBD2|TRBJ2-7|NA
CASTGDPRGEQYF
TGTGCCAGCACCGGGGACCCGCGGGGGGAGCAGTACTTC
>TRBV7-2|TRBD2|TRBJ2-1|NA
CASNPLAGGFYNEQFF
TGTGCCAGCAACCCCTTAGCGGGGGGTTTCTACAATGAGCAGTTCTTC
>TRBV7-3|NA|TRBJ2-6|few
CASSSVPGRAGANVLTF
TGTGCCAGCAGCTCAGTCCCGGGACGGGCTGGGGCCAACGTCCTGACTTTC
>TRBV28|NA|TRBJ2-1|NA
CGRTGSDDEQFF
TGCGGGAGGACAGGGTCAGACGATGAGCAGTTCTTC
>TRBV7-2|NA|TRBJ2-7|NA
CASSLAITIGHEQYF
TGTGCCAGCAGCTTAGCTATTACGATCGGGCACGAGCAGTACTTC
>TRBV20-1|TRBD2|TRBJ2-5|NA
CSATAETSGGTGQETQYF
TGCAGTGCAACGGCCGAGACTAGCGGGGGGACAGGACAAGAGACCCAGTACTTC
>TRBV5-1|NA|TRBJ2-7|NA
CASGTEIYEQYF
TGCGCCAGCGGGACGGAGATATACGAGCAGTACTTC
>TRBV2|NA|TRBJ1-1|NA
CASREYRETEAFF
TGTGCCAGCAGGGAGTACAGGGAGACTGAAGCTTTCTTT